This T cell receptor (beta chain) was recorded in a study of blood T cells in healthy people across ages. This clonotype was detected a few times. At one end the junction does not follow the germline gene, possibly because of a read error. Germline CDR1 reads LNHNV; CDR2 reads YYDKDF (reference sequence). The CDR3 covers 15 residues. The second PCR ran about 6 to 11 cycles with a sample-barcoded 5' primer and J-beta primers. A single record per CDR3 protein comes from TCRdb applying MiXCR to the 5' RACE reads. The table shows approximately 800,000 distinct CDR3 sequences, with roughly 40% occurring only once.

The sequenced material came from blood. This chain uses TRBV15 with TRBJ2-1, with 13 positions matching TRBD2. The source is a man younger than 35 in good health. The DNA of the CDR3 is TGTGCCACCAGCAGATCCGGGACTAGCGGGAATGGGCAGTTCTTC. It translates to CATSRSGTSGNGQFF.